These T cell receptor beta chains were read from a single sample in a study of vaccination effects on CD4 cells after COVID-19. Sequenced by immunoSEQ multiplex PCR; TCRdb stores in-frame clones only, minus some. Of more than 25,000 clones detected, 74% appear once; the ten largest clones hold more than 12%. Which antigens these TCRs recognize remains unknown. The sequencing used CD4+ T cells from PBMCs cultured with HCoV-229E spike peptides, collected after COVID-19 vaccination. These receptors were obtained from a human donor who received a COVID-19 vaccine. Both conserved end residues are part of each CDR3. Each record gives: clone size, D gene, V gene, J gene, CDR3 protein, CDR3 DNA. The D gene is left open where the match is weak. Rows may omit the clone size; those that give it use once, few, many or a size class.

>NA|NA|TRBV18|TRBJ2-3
CASSPGGLTGADTQYF
TGTGCCAGCTCACCGGGCGGACTCACGGGAGCAGATACGCAGTATTTT
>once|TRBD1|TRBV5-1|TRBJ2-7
CASSTGTGDYEQYF
TGCGCCAGCAGCACCGGGACAGGAGACTACGAGCAGTACTTC
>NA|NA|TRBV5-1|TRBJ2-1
CASSLAAATTSSYNEQFF
TGCGCCAGCAGCTTGGCCGCGGCGACGACTAGCTCCTACAATGAGCAGTTCTTC
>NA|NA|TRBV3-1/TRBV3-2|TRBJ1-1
CASSVVGTEAFF
TGTGCCAGCAGCGTGGTGGGTACTGAAGCTTTCTTT
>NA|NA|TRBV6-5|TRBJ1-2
CASYSYGYTF
TGTGCCAGCTACAGCTATGGCTACACCTTC
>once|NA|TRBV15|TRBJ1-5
CATSRDLGAGPAEQPQHF
TGTGCCACCAGCAGAGATCTAGGGGCAGGGCCGGCGGAGCAGCCCCAGCATTTT
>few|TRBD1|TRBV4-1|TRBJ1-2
CASSHGTGGRYYGYTF
TGCGCCAGCAGCCACGGGACAGGGGGAAGATACTATGGCTACACCTTC
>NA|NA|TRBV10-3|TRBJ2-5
CAIRGVDETQYF
TGTGCCATCAGGGGCGTCGACGAGACCCAGTACTTC
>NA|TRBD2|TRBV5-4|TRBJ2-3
CASSLRLAGGSTDTQYF
TGTGCCAGCAGCTTGAGGTTAGCGGGGGGAAGCACAGATACGCAGTATTTT
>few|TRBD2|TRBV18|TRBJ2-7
CASSPGSGRYEQYF
TGTGCCAGCTCACCCGGTAGCGGGAGGTACGAGCAGTACTTC
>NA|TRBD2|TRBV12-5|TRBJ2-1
CASGKRTSGSLGNEQFF
TGTGCTAGTGGTAAACGGACTAGCGGGAGTTTGGGCAATGAGCAGTTCTTC
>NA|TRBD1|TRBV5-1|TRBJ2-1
CASSPGTGSLNEQFF
TGCGCCAGCAGCCCCGGGACAGGGAGTCTCAATGAGCAGTTCTTC
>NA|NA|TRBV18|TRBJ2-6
CASSETILSGANVLTF
TGTGCCAGCTCAGAGACAATTCTCTCTGGGGCCAACGTCCTGACTTTC